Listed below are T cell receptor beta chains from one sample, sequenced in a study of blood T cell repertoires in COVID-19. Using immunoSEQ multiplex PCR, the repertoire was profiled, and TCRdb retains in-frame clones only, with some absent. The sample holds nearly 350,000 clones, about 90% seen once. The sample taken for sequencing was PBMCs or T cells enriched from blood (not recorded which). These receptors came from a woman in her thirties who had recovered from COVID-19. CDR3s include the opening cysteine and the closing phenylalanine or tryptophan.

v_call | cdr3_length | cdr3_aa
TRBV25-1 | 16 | CASSEYFNSHTGELFF
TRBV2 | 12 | CASSTGGLGAFF
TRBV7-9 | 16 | CASSLIRGGSNSPLHF
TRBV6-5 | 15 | CASNSWDSGGGELFF
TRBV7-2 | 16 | CASSPVAGVRADTQYF
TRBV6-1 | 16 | CASSEDRRAAKNIQYF
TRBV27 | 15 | CASSLFGGPVDEQFF
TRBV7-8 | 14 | CASSLPGTHQPQHF
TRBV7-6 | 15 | CASSRPGTGVGQQFF
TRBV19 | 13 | CATRGGIREKLFF
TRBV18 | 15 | CASSPKTGGNSPLHF
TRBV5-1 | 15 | CASSPTVPANEKLFF
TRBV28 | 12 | CASRSSNQPQHF
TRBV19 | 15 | CASSRTGTGDYGYTF
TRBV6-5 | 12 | CASPDSNQPQHF
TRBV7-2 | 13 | CASSLEPGYGYTF